The T cell receptor beta chain under discussion was sequenced for a study of shared clonotypes between healthy human individuals. Here immunoSEQ multiplex PCR was the method, and the copy in TCRdb shows in-frame clones only, minus some. The table includes around 980,000 clones, more than 75% detected once. With 4 bases removed from V and 3 bases from J, the gap between germline ends came to 6 bases. The CDR3 runs to 11 residues. Germline loops: CDR1 SQVTM, CDR2 ANQGSEA. The donor population consisted of healthy HIV-negative adults with no recent acute infections or vaccinations. CD4+ cell separation produced CD45RA+ naive and CD45RA-negative memory subsets. This clone was detected only a few times.

Sequencing input: memory CD4+ T cells from PBMCs. Subset here: CD45RA-negative fraction. V and J are TRBV29-1 and TRBJ1-1; TRBD1 is a possible D gene (5 bases). The sequence was collected from a man between 18 and 29 years old in good health. Some clones in this sample may be carry-over from other donors' samples. The CDR3 region is CSVGQYTEAFF. In nucleotides, the CDR3 is TGCAGCGTTGGACAGTACACTGAAGCTTTCTTT.